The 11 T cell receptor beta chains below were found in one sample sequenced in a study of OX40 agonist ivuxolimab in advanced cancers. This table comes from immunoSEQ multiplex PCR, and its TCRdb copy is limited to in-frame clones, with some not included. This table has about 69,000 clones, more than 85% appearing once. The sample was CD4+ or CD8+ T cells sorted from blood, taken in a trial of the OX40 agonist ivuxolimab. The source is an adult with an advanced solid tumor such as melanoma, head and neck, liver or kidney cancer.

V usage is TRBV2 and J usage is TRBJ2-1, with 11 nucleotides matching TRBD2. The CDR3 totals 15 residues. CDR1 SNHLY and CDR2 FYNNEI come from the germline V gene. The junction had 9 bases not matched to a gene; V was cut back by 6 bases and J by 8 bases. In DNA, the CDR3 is TGTGCCAGCAGCCCGGGACTAGCGGCACCCGATGAGCAGTTCTTC. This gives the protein CASSPGLAAPDEQFF.

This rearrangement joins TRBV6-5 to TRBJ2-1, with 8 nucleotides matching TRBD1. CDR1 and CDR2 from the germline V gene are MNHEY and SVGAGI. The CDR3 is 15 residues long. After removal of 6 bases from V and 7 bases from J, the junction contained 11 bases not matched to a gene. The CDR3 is CASRSGQGGGNEQFF. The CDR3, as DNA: TGTGCCAGCAGATCTGGACAGGGAGGTGGGAATGAGCAGTTCTTC.

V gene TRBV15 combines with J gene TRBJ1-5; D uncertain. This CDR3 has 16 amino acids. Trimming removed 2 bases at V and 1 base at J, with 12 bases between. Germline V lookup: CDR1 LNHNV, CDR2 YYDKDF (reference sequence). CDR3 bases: TGTGCCACCAGCAGAAACAACAGAGGGAGCAATCAGCCCCAGCATTTT. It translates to CATSRNNRGSNQPQHF.

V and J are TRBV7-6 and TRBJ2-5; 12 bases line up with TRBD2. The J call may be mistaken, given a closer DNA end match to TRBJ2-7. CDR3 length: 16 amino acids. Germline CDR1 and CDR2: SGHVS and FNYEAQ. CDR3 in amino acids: CASSRTSGDGSYEQYF. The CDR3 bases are TGTGCCAGCAGCCGGACTAGCGGGGATGGTTCCTACGAGCAGTACTTC.

Here the CDR3 reads CASALPGQGVNQPQHF. The CDR3 region has the DNA TGTGCTAGTGCCCTCCCTGGACAGGGAGTCAATCAGCCCCAGCATTTT. The chain recombines TRBV12-5 with TRBJ1-5, with TRBD1 matching 8 bases. The CDR3 has 16 amino acids. V lost 7 bases to trimming and J lost 3 bases; unmatched junction nucleotides: 11. Germline V gene lookup returns CDR1 LGHNT and CDR2 FRNRAP.

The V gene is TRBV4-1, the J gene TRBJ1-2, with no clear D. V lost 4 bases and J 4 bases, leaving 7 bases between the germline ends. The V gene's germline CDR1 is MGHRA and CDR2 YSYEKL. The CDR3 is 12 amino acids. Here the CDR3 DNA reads TGCGCCAGCAGCCCGGACTTCTATGGCTACACCTTC. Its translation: CASSPDFYGYTF.

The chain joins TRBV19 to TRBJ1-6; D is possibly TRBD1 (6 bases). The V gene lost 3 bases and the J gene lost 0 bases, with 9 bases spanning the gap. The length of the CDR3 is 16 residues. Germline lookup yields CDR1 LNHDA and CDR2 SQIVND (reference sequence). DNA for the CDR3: TGTGCCAGTAGTATCGGAGGGGGCTCCTATAATTCACCCCTCCACTTT. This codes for CASSIGGGSYNSPLHF.

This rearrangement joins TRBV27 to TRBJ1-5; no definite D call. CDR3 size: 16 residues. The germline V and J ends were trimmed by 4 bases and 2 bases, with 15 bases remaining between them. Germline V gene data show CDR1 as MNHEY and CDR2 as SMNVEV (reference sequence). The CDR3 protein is CASSSRPGPGNQPQHF. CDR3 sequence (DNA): TGTGCCAGCAGTTCTCGACCCGGGCCCGGCAATCAGCCCCAGCATTTT.

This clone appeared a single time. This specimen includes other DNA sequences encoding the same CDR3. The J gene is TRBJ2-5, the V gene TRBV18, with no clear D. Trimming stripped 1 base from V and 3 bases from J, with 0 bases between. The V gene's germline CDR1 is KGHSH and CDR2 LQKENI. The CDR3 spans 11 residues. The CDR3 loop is CASSPQETQYF. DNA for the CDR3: TGTGCCAGCTCACCACAAGAGACCCAGTACTTC.

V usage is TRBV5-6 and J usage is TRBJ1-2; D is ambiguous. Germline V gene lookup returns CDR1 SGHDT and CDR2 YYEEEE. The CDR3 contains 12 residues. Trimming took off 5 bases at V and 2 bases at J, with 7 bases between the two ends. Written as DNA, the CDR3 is TGTGCCAGCAGTACAGACAACTATGGCTACACCTTC. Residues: CASSTDNYGYTF.

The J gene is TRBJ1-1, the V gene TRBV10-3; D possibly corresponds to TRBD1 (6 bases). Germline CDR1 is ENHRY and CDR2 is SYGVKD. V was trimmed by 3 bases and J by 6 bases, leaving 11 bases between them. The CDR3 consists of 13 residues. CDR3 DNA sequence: TGTGCCATCAGTGAACAGGGAATCCCTGAAGCTTTCTTT. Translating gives CAISEQGIPEAFF.